The sequence of this T cell receptor (beta chain) was determined in a study of shared clonotypes between healthy human individuals. For each subset, genomic DNA was distributed in equal portions over several immunoSEQ plates. In the authors' methods: ImmunoSEQ output lacked quality scores and full-length reads, limiting matched filtering. The table came from immunoSEQ multiplex PCR; TCRdb's copy has only in-frame clones and leaves some out. V and J calls plus clone size are reproduced from that table; the DNA served to infer D and trimming. The data hold 450,000 or so clones, with roughly three quarters observed a single time. This CDR3 comprises 13 residues. Between the trimmed V and J ends, which lost 2 bases and 7 bases, there was a span of 9 bases. Germline V CDR1 and CDR2: SGHRS, YFSETQ.

The chain is built from TRBV5-1 and TRBJ2-2; D not certain. The material sequenced was PBMCs. This clonotype was obtained from a woman between 40 and 50 years old in good health. Some clones in this sample may be carry-over from other donors' samples. The CDR3 DNA reads TGCGCCAGCAGCTTCAGCGTTGTCGGGGAGCTGTTTTTT. This translates into CASSFSVVGELFF.